This passage covers 31 T cell receptor beta chains from one sample sequenced in a study of T cell repertoires in cytomegalovirus infection. TCRdb ran MiXCR on the reads and lists one entry per CDR3 protein. The table includes approximately 910,000 distinct CDR3 sequences, approximately 33% detected once. No antigen is known for these receptors. This specimen consisted of cultured CD8+ T cells from PBMCs, obtained from culture after CMV antigen stimulation. Receptors were obtained from a human donor in good health (CMV status not recorded). Some clones in this sample may be carry-over from other donors' samples.

This clonotype was counted between two and nine times. The chain is built from TRBV11-2 and TRBJ2-7, with 15 bases lining up with TRBD2. The junction had 6 bases not matched to a gene; V was cut back by 3 bases and J by 6 bases. CDR3 length: 16 amino acids. The germline CDR1 and CDR2 sequences are SGHAT and FQNNGV. CDR3 DNA: TGTGCCAGCAGCTTTTGGACTAGCGGGGGGGAGGGCGAGCAGTACTTC. Residues: CASSFWTSGGEGEQYF. Together with reference TRBV11-2 and TRBJ2-7, the CDR3 gives the full variable domain: EAGVAQSPRYKIIEKRQSVAFWCNPISGHATLYWYQQILGQGPKLLIQFQNNGVVDDSQLPKDRFSAERLKGVDSTLKIQPAKLEDSAVYLCASSFWTSGGEGEQYFGPGTRLTVT.

The V gene is TRBV4-2, the J gene TRBJ2-1; the match to TRBD2 covers 7 bases. The CDR3 contains 12 residues. V gave up 0 bases and J gave up 15 bases; unmatched junction bases: 5. In germline, CDR1 is LGHNA, CDR2 YNFKEQ. The CDR3 DNA reads as TGTGCCAGCAGCCAAGATAGGGAGGGAATGTTCTTC. Its protein product is CASSQDREGMFF.

The chain uses TRBV9 and TRBJ2-5, with 7 bases that match TRBD2. This CDR3 has 15 amino acids. The V segment lost 1 base and the J segment 5 bases; nucleotides outside the gene matches: 8. Germline V gene sequence: CDR1 SGDLS, CDR2 YYNGEE. The CDR3 DNA is TGTGCCAGCAGCGTATGGACTAGAAGGGAGGAGACCCAGTACTTC. Translated, it gives CASSVWTRREETQYF.

The table lists this clonotype with a few counts. The V gene is TRBV6-6, the J gene TRBJ2-7; D gene ambiguous. The length of the CDR3 is 14 residues. V was cut by 5 bases and J by 1 base, with 12 bases left in between. CDR1 and CDR2 from the germline V gene are MNHNY and SVGAGI (reference sequence). DNA of the CDR3: TGTGCCAGCAGTCCATTCGCTAGTTCCTACGAGCAGTACTTC. Translation gives CASSPFASSYEQYF.

The sample holds many counts of this clonotype. The chain recombines TRBV7-2 with TRBJ1-6; D gene unclear. This CDR3 comprises 16 residues. Trimming left V 2 bases short and J 8 bases short, with 16 bases between. CDR1 and CDR2 (germline): SGHTA, FQGNSA. CDR3 amino acids: CASSLWEGIKDSPLHF. CDR3 in DNA: TGTGCCAGCAGCTTATGGGAAGGGATTAAGGATTCACCCCTCCACTTT.

This clonotype was recorded a few times. V usage is TRBV14 and J usage is TRBJ1-2, with unresolved D. Germline assignment: CDR1 SGHDN and CDR2 FVKESK. The CDR3 consists of 12 residues. V lost 3 bases to trimming and J lost 5 bases, with 7 bases between them. The CDR3, as DNA: TGTGCCAGCAGCCAGGGAAGATATGGCTACACCTTC. Translation gives CASSQGRYGYTF.

The rearrangement uses TRBV6-1 and TRBJ1-6; TRBD1 matches at 9 bases. CDR1 is MNHNS and CDR2 is SASEGT in the germline V gene. After removal of 6 bases from V and 0 bases from J, the junction contained 15 bases not matched to a gene. The CDR3 runs 20 residues. CDR3 sequence reads: CASSLPGQGKSSSYNSPLHF. For the CDR3, the DNA is TGTGCCAGCAGCTTACCGGGACAGGGAAAATCCAGCTCCTATAATTCACCCCTCCACTTT.

This clonotype was detected a few times. The chain couples TRBV7-6 to TRBJ2-5; 9 nucleotides line up with TRBD1. The CDR3 consists of 16 residues. Germline V gene data show CDR1 as SGHVS and CDR2 as FNYEAQ. Trimming cost V 5 bases and J 2 bases; bases outside gene matches: 9. The DNA of the CDR3 is TGTGCCAGCAGCCCCGAGGACAGGGGACGGCAAGAGACCCAGTACTTC. It is translated as CASSPEDRGRQETQYF.

Many counts were recorded for this clonotype. V and J are TRBV12-3 or TRBV12-4 and TRBJ2-1, with 11 bases aligning to TRBD2. The CDR3 is 16 residues long. The V segment lost 5 bases and the J segment 7 bases; nucleotides outside the gene matches: 10. CDR3: CASSPPSGGPGNEQFF. CDR3 DNA sequence: TGTGCCAGCAGTCCCCCTAGCGGGGGGCCAGGGAATGAGCAGTTCTTC.

This clonotype came up a few times. V gene TRBV7-9 combines with J gene TRBJ2-2; the match to TRBD2 covers 10 bases. The CDR3 loop spans 16 amino acids. V lost 1 base and J lost 4; bases outside the gene matches: 3. CDR1 and CDR2 (germline): SEHNR, FQNEAQ (reference sequence). DNA of the CDR3: TGTGCCAGCAGCTTAGGTCCTAGCGGGAGCACCGGGGAGCTGTTTTTT. Translating it yields CASSLGPSGSTGELFF.

The V gene is TRBV4-1, the J gene TRBJ2-7, with 13 bases identical to TRBD2. The V segment lost 1 base and the J segment 0 bases; nucleotides outside the gene matches: 3. The CDR3 runs 17 residues. In germline, CDR1 is MGHRA, CDR2 YSYEKL. CDR3 sequence: CASSQGGLAGTSYEQYF. The CDR3 region has the DNA TGCGCCAGCAGCCAAGGGGGACTAGCGGGGACCTCCTACGAGCAGTACTTC.

This clonotype appeared many times. V is TRBV7-2 and J is TRBJ2-7; D uncertain. Looked up from germline, CDR1 is SGHTA and CDR2 is FQGNSA. The CDR3 covers 13 residues. The ends were cut back, 5 bases at V and 3 bases at J, with 11 bases in the middle. This chain's CDR3 is CASSPDGYYEQYF. The CDR3 nucleotides are TGTGCCAGCAGCCCTGACGGGTACTACGAGCAGTACTTC.

J is TRBJ2-7 and V is TRBV6-4; tentatively, D is TRBD1 (6 bases). V was shortened by 3 bases and J by 4 bases, with 13 bases between the two germline ends. Per the germline V gene, CDR1 is MRHNA and CDR2 is SNTAGT. The CDR3 spans 14 residues. CDR3 in amino acids: CASSEVGGTYEQYF. CDR3 DNA sequence: TGTGCCAGCAGTGAGGTAGGGGGAACTTACGAGCAGTACTTC.

The chain recombines TRBV6-5 with TRBJ2-5; 7 bases align to TRBD1. Germline trimming cut 6 bases from V and 5 bases from J; bases unmatched to any gene: 12. The CDR3 length is 15 residues. CDR1 and CDR2 from the germline V gene are MNHEY and SVGAGI. DNA for the CDR3: TGTGCCAGCAGGCCCGGGGCAGGGGGTAGGGAGACCCAGTACTTC. Translating gives CASRPGAGGRETQYF.

This clonotype was recorded many times. This chain joins TRBV7-6 and TRBJ1-1; 7 nucleotides align to TRBD1. Unmatched junction bases numbered 7, after V lost 3 bases and J lost 0 bases. Germline V gene sequence: CDR1 SGHVS, CDR2 FNYEAQ. CDR3 length equals 16 residues. The CDR3 here is CASSLSGQALNTEAFF. CDR3 DNA sequence: TGTGCCAGCAGCTTGTCCGGACAGGCTTTGAACACTGAAGCTTTCTTT.

This chain links TRBV6-1 with TRBJ2-5; D uncertain. CDR1 is MNHNS and CDR2 is SASEGT in the germline V gene. Trimming took 0 bases from V and 5 from J, leaving 10 bases between them. There are 14 residues in the CDR3. The CDR3 sequence: CASSEARFLETQYF. The CDR3 DNA sequence: TGTGCCAGCAGTGAAGCTCGCTTCCTGGAGACCCAGTACTTC.

V is TRBV6-4 and J is TRBJ1-1; D is ambiguous. Trimming pared 4 bases from V and 10 bases from J, leaving 16 bases between. The CDR3 has 13 amino acids. From germline, CDR1 is MRHNA and CDR2 SNTAGT. The DNA for the CDR3 is TGTGCCAGCAGTGTCACAGAGAACACAGTAGCTTTCTTT. It is translated as CASSVTENTVAFF.

The rearrangement uses TRBV27 and TRBJ1-5; 8 bases are shared with TRBD1. Trimming cost V 4 bases and J 3 bases; bases outside gene matches: 5. This CDR3 comprises 15 residues. Germline V gene data show CDR1 as MNHEY and CDR2 as SMNVEV (reference sequence). CDR3 in DNA: TGTGCCAGCAGTTCCCGGGACAGGTTCAATCAGCCCCAGCATTTT. Protein product: CASSSRDRFNQPQHF.

CDR3 nucleotides: TGTGCCAGCAATCTCCCGGGGGGTCACACTGAAGCTTTCTTT. Encoded protein: CASNLPGGHTEAFF. This rearrangement joins TRBV28 to TRBJ1-1, with D possibly matching TRBD1 (5 bases). V was shortened by 7 bases and J by 3 bases, with 15 bases between the two germline ends. CDR1 MDHEN and CDR2 SYDVKM come from the germline V gene. The CDR3 runs to 14 residues.

This chain uses TRBV19 with TRBJ2-1, with 7 bases fitting TRBD1. The CDR3 length is 14 residues. Germline V gives CDR1 LNHDA, CDR2 SQIVND (reference sequence). Trimming at V came to 10 bases and at J to 5 bases, leaving 11 bases not matched to a gene. The CDR3 is CATHPPGQHNEQFF. The DNA of the CDR3 is TGTGCCACCCACCCCCCGGGACAGCACAATGAGCAGTTCTTC. The variable domain in full, with the rest retrieved from reference TRBV19 and TRBJ2-1, is DGGITQSPKYLFRKEGQNVTLSCEQNLNHDAMYWYRQDPGQGLRLIYYSQIVNDFQKGDIAEGYSVSREKKESFPLTVTSAQKNPTAFYLCATHPPGQHNEQFFGPGTRLTVL.

The chain links TRBV5-5 to TRBJ1-6; no definite D call. V shed 3 bases and J shed 4 bases, with 20 bases lying between them. Germline assignment: CDR1 SGHKS and CDR2 YYEKEE (reference sequence). The CDR3 is made up of 18 amino acids. The CDR3: CASSSMYVDSAYNSPLHF. Written as DNA, the CDR3 is TGTGCCAGCAGCTCGATGTACGTAGACTCGGCTTATAATTCACCCCTCCACTTT.

This clonotype has more than one count but fewer than ten. The chain has TRBV20-1 and TRBJ1-1, with 10 bases that match TRBD1. The CDR3 loop spans 16 amino acids. Germline CDR1 and CDR2: DFQATT and SNEGSKA (reference sequence). V shed 6 bases, J shed 1 base, and the junction held 11 bases outside the gene matches. CDR3 nucleotide sequence: TGCAGTGCCCGGGACAGGGGCCCTGCCGGGAACACTGAAGCTTTCTTT. Protein sequence: CSARDRGPAGNTEAFF.

This clonotype was found many times. The gene calls are TRBV7-2 and TRBJ1-5; D not resolved. Trimming stripped 0 bases from V and 0 bases from J, with 12 bases between. Germline loops: CDR1 SGHTA, CDR2 FQGNSA. The CDR3 has 17 residues. The CDR3 DNA reads TGTGCCAGCAGCTTAGCGGTGACGGATTATAGCAATCAGCCCCAGCATTTT. Its protein product is CASSLAVTDYSNQPQHF.

This rearrangement joins TRBV11-2 to TRBJ1-4; D gene uncertain. The ends were cut back, 3 bases at V and 4 bases at J, with 12 bases in the middle. Germline CDR1 is SGHAT and CDR2 is FQNNGV. CDR3 length: 15 residues. The CDR3 protein is CASSFSGSNNEKLFF. The DNA of the CDR3 is TGTGCCAGCAGCTTTTCGGGATCTAATAATGAAAAACTGTTTTTT.

This clonotype has ten or more counts. The rearrangement joins TRBV27 to TRBJ1-3; weak D call: TRBD1 (6 bases). Germline V gene data show CDR1 as MNHEY and CDR2 as SMNVEV (reference sequence). The V end was cut by 3 bases, the J end by 2 bases, with 11 bases between. CDR3 size: 15 residues. The CDR3 loop reads CASSFTGRAGNTIYF. The CDR3 DNA is TGTGCCAGCAGTTTCACAGGGAGGGCTGGAAACACCATATATTTT.

The chain combines TRBV10-3 with TRBJ2-3; unclear D gene. The germline gives CDR1 ENHRY, CDR2 SYGVKD. The V end lost 8 bases, the J end lost 0 bases, and 9 bases lay between the germline ends. The CDR3 loop spans 13 amino acids. CDR3: CAILGLSTDTQYF. The CDR3 coding sequence is TGTGCCATCCTGGGCCTTAGCACAGATACGCAGTATTTT.

The chain's CDR3 is CASSLSSIEGEAFF. CDR3 DNA: TGTGCCAGCAGTTTATCCTCCATAGAGGGTGAAGCTTTCTTT. The chain joins TRBV27 to TRBJ1-1; D gene uncertain. Germline loops: CDR1 MNHEY, CDR2 SMNVEV (reference sequence). This CDR3 spans 14 amino acids. Between the trimmed V and J ends, which lost 0 bases and 7 bases, there was a span of 12 bases.

This clonotype was seen a handful of times. The CDR3 loop is CASSLEDGRELFF. CDR3 sequence (DNA): TGCGCCAGCAGCTTGGAGGACGGACGGGAGCTGTTTTTT. This rearrangement joins TRBV5-1 to TRBJ2-2; the D is unclear. Trimming removed 0 bases at V and 9 bases at J, with 9 bases between. The CDR3 runs 13 residues. Germline V gene lookup returns CDR1 SGHRS and CDR2 YFSETQ.

This clonotype was picked up one time. This may come from a read error, since a much larger clone is one base off. J is TRBJ2-2 and V is TRBV6-1; no reliable D call. Germline values: CDR1 MNHNS, CDR2 SASEGT. V was trimmed by 3 bases and J by 6 bases, leaving 11 bases between them. The CDR3 covers 14 residues. CDR3 sequence: CASSDGPKAGELFF. The CDR3 DNA is TGTGCCAGCAGTGACGGGCCGAAAGCCGGGGAGCTGTTTTTT.

This clonotype was counted many times. The chain uses TRBV7-2 and TRBJ2-5; no firm D call. With 2 bases removed from V and 6 bases from J, the gap between germline ends came to 13 bases. This CDR3 contains 14 residues. Germline CDR1 SGHTA, CDR2 FQGNSA. CDR3 loop: CASSLPVKSQTQYF. CDR3 sequence (DNA): TGTGCCAGCAGCTTACCGGTCAAGTCGCAGACCCAGTACTTC.

Only one count was recorded for this clonotype. This rearrangement joins TRBV20-1 to TRBJ1-1, with TRBD1 matching 7 bases. V lost 3 bases to trimming and J lost 3 bases; unmatched junction nucleotides: 4. Germline assignment: CDR1 DFQATT and CDR2 SNEGSKA (reference sequence). CDR3 length: 13 amino acids. CDR3 nucleotides: TGCAGTGCTAGGGAAAGGGGGCACACTGAAGCTTTCTTT. Translating gives CSARERGHTEAFF.